The present entry profiles one T cell receptor beta chain with its context. These data belong to a study of blood T cell repertoires in COVID-19. In the study overall: Sites across the United States, Italy and Spain contributed samples from acute and convalescent COVID-19. PBMCs, B-cell-depleted T cells, or T cells were the source of the cDNA or gDNA that made up the material.

Original methodology: By means of reference gene primer amplification, nucleated cell counts were estimated. Data came from immunoSEQ multiplex PCR; TCRdb stores just in-frame clones and leaves some out. V, J and clone size are those of that table, while D and trimming were read from the DNA. Of approximately 91,000 clones listed, about four fifths were seen once; the top ten hold roughly 19%. The sequencing input was peripheral blood. The receptor's source is a human donor in a cohort sampled during active COVID-19.

The CDR3 protein is CASSLGGHPKETQYF. The CDR3, as DNA: TGTGCCAGCAGCTTAGGAGGGCACCCAAAAGAGACCCAGTACTTC. The rearrangement joins TRBV7-7 to TRBJ2-5; possibly TRBD2 for D (5 bases). Germline-derived CDR1 and CDR2 are SSHAT and FNYEAQ (reference sequence). V lost 1 base, J lost 3 bases, and 12 bases lay in between. This CDR3 contains 15 residues.